The 3 T cell receptor beta chains below come from one sample, sequenced in a study of blood T cell repertoires in COVID-19. Only in-frame clones appear in the TCRdb table, and some are missing; sequencing was by immunoSEQ multiplex PCR. The sample lists around 380,000 clones; about 87% were seen once. Source material: PBMCs or T cells enriched from blood (not recorded which). These receptors were taken from a man aged 25 to 40 who had recovered from COVID-19.

The chain joins TRBV28 to TRBJ1-2; D is undetermined. CDR3 length: 13 residues. Germline V gene lookup returns CDR1 MDHEN and CDR2 SYDVKM. Between the trimmed V and J ends, which lost 1 base and 8 bases, there was a span of 11 bases. CDR3 in amino acids: CASSLSGEGGYTF. CDR3 nucleotides: TGTGCCAGCAGTTTATCCGGGGAAGGAGGCTACACCTTC.

The chain combines TRBV9 with TRBJ1-2; TRBD1 aligns across 7 bases. CDR3 length equals 13 residues. V dropped 0 bases and J dropped 8; count of bases not matched to a gene: 4. Per the germline V gene, CDR1 is SGDLS and CDR2 is YYNGEE. The CDR3 bases are TGTGCCAGCAGCGTAGTCACAGGGGACGGCTACACCTTC. This codes for CASSVVTGDGYTF.

The V and J genes are TRBV20-1 and TRBJ2-2; 7 bases map to TRBD2. Trimming cost V 3 bases and J 5 bases; bases outside gene matches: 3. The germline gives CDR1 DFQATT, CDR2 SNEGSKA (reference sequence). CDR3 length equals 13 residues. The DNA for the CDR3 is TGCAGTGCTAGTCCGGGAGGAACCGGGGAGCTGTTTTTT. Translation gives CSASPGGTGELFF.